This T cell receptor (beta chain) was found in a study of cytomegalovirus exposure and HLA in healthy donors. Germline CDR1 and CDR2: SNHLY and FYNNEI. J lost 4 bases, V lost 7 bases, and 10 bases had no gene match. The CDR3 extends over 15 amino acids. Only in-frame clones appear in the TCRdb table, and some are missing; sequencing was by immunoSEQ multiplex PCR. The table lists some 110,000 clones, about 91% of them singletons. Comments on this clone: What it binds is not known.

Findings and caveats of the study: Per published reports, the classifier diagnosed cytomegalovirus status with high specificity and sensitivity. Researchers counted 164 TCR beta chains as cytomegalovirus-associated. Most TCRs appeared rarely, but some public TCRs recurred in many donors.

The TCR was taken from a man younger than 35 in good health and CMV-seronegative. Sequencing input: PBMCs. The chain combines TRBV2 with TRBJ2-1; 7 bases match TRBD1. The CDR3 DNA reads TGTGCCAGCACTCGGGGAACAGGGGCGTACAATGAGCAGTTCTTC. It encodes CASTRGTGAYNEQFF.